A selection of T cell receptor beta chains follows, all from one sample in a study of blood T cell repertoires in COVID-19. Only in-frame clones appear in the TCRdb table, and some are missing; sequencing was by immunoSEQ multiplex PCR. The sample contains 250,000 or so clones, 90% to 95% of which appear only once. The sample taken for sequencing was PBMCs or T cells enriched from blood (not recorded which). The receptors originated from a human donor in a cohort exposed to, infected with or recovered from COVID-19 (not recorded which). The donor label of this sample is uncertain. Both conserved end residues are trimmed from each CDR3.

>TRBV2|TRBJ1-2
ASSGEGDGYT
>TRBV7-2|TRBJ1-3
ASRSDRSSGNTIY
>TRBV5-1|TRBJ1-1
ASSLVTRGSEAF
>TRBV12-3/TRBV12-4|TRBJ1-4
ASSLSGDEELF
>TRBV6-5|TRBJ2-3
ASSRDFTDTQY
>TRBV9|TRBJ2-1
ASSVTSGGNEQF
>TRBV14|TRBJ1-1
ASSLAPPGGTEAF
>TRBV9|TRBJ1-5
ATKGQGREGNQPQH
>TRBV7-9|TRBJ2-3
ASSLGLTDTQY
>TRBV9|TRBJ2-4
ASSRAGTPMPQNIQY
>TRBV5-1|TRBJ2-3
ASSTLAGGTDTQY
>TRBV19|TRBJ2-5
ASSSRLAGVQETQY
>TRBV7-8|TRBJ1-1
ASSLQNTMNTEAF
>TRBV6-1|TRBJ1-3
ASSEGGATGNTIY
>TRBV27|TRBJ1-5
ASRLQGSNQPQH
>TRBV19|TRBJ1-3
ASSRSGGGNTIY
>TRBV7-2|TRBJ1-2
ASSPKGQLNYGYT
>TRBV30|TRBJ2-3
AWSYSGGFTDTQY
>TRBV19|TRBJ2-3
ASAPHLAGRGDTQY
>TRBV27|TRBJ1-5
ASSLSGNQPQH
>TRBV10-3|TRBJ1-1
AISLQENTEAF
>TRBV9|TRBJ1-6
ASSVGAENSPLH
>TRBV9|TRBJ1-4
ASSVGGTGHEKLF
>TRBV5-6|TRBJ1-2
ASSLRARTSYT
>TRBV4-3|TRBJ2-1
ASSQVWASRGYNEQF
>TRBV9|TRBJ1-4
ASTRTRTGNEKLF
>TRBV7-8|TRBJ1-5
ASSFGTNQPQH
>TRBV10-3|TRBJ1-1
AIRGTQGLNTEAF
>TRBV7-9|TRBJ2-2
ASSFRGFNTGELF
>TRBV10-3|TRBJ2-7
AIGGTADEQY
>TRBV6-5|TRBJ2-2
ASTLSVLDRELF